Listed below are T cell receptor beta chains from one sample, sequenced in a study of blood T cell repertoires in COVID-19. The table came from immunoSEQ multiplex PCR; TCRdb's copy has only in-frame clones and leaves some out. The repertoire holds about 150,000 clones, with 80% to 85% as singletons. The specimen sequenced was peripheral blood. Receptors originate from a man in his 70s with active or convalescent COVID-19. Each CDR3 is given with its conserved first and last residue. Fields, in order: D gene, J gene, V gene, clone size, CDR3 DNA, CDR3 protein. D genes are given only for firm matches. Clone size appears in some rows only: once, few, many, or a class for an expanded clone.

>TRBD1|TRBJ1-5|TRBV18|NA
TGTGCCAGCTCCCCAGGACAGGCAGACAATCAGCCCCAGCATTTT
CASSPGQADNQPQHF
>NA|TRBJ2-5|TRBV7-2|once
TGTGCCAGCAGCTCACTAGACCTCCAAGAGACCCAGTACTTC
CASSSLDLQETQYF
>NA|TRBJ1-5|TRBV18|NA
TGTGCCACCTCCCGGGGGGAGGGCGTTCAGCCCCAGCATTTT
CATSRGEGVQPQHF
>TRBD1|TRBJ2-1|TRBV24-1|NA
TGTGCCACCAGTGACCCGACAGGGGGCGGCTACAATGAGCAGTTCTTC
CATSDPTGGGYNEQFF
>NA|TRBJ1-4|TRBV28|NA
TGTGCCAGCAGTTTGATGGAGCGGCGTGAAAAACTGTTTTTT
CASSLMERREKLFF
>NA|TRBJ2-1|TRBV7-2|NA
TGTGCCAGCAGCCGAGAGGTACAGGGCGAGCAGTTCTTC
CASSREVQGEQFF
>NA|TRBJ1-1|TRBV6-1|once
TGTGCCAGCAGTGAGGTCGGGTCTATGGCGAACACTGAAGCTTTCTTT
CASSEVGSMANTEAFF
>NA|TRBJ2-7|TRBV5-1|NA
TGCGCCAGCAGCTTGGCCCGAGGACAAGTTTACGAGCAGTACTTC
CASSLARGQVYEQYF
>NA|TRBJ2-7|TRBV10-1|NA
TGCGCCAGCAGTGAGTGGCAGGGGGGCCACGAGCAGTACTTC
CASSEWQGGHEQYF
>NA|TRBJ1-5|TRBV30|NA
TGTGCCTGGAGTGTACAACCCACGGGGCAGCCCCAGCATTTT
CAWSVQPTGQPQHF
>TRBD1|TRBJ1-4|TRBV10-3|NA
TGTGCCATCAGCAGGGACAGCAATGAAAAACTGTTTTTT
CAISRDSNEKLFF
>NA|TRBJ2-7|TRBV6-5|NA
TGTGCCAGCAGGCCCCCACGCGGCTACGAGCAGTACTTC
CASRPPRGYEQYF
>NA|TRBJ2-5|TRBV11-2|once
TGTGCCAGCAGCTTAGGGGCTAGCGTTGAATTAGAGACCCAGTACTTC
CASSLGASVELETQYF
>NA|TRBJ1-5|TRBV5-5|once
TGTGCCAGCAGCTCACAGGGCCAGCCCCAGCATTTT
CASSSQGQPQHF
>TRBD1|TRBJ2-7|TRBV19|NA
TGTGCCAGTAGTATGCACAGGGGAAGCTCCTACGAGCAGTACTTC
CASSMHRGSSYEQYF
>NA|TRBJ2-5|TRBV30|NA
TGTGCCTGGAGTCCAGGACAGTCCCCGAAAGAGACCCAGTACTTC
CAWSPGQSPKETQYF
>TRBD1|TRBJ1-4|TRBV5-5|NA
TGTGCCAGCAGCGGAGGGGGCTTCATCGAAAAACTGTTTTTT
CASSGGGFIEKLFF
>TRBD2|TRBJ2-7|TRBV18|NA
TGTGCCAGCTCCAGGATGGTAGCGGGTCCTCCCCCCTACGAGCAGTACTTC
CASSRMVAGPPPYEQYF
>TRBD1|TRBJ2-7|TRBV6-1|NA
TGTGCCAGCAGCTGGACAGGGTCGGGGTACTACGAGCAGTACTTC
CASSWTGSGYYEQYF
>NA|TRBJ1-5|TRBV21-1|NA
TGTGCCAGCAGAAAGGACAGGGAATATCAGCCCCAGCATTTT
CASRKDREYQPQHF
>NA|TRBJ1-5|TRBV7-6|NA
TGTGCCAGCAGCTTACAGGGAAAGGGCGATCAGCCCCAGCATTTT
CASSLQGKGDQPQHF
>NA|TRBJ2-3|TRBV30|once
TGTGCCTGGAGTGTAGCTGGGGGCGCAGATACGCAGTATTTT
CAWSVAGGADTQYF
>TRBD2|TRBJ2-1|TRBV11-3|NA
TGTGCCAGCAGCTTGAGCGGGGGGTACAATGAGCAGTTCTTC
CASSLSGGYNEQFF
>TRBD1|TRBJ1-5|TRBV7-9|NA
TGTGCCAGCAGCGCGGGACAGAATAGCAATCAGCCCCAGCATTTT
CASSAGQNSNQPQHF
>NA|TRBJ2-2|TRBV4-3|once
TGCGCCAGCAGCCAAGAGGCGGCGGGACCTTTAAACACCGGGGAGCTGTTTTTT
CASSQEAAGPLNTGELFF
>NA|TRBJ2-1|TRBV19|NA
TGTGCCAGTAGGAGTACAGTCTACAATGAGCAGTTCTTC
CASRSTVYNEQFF
>TRBD1|TRBJ1-4|TRBV18|NA
TGTGCCAGCTCACTCCGACAGGGGGCAGGGACTAATGAAAAACTGTTTTTT
CASSLRQGAGTNEKLFF
>NA|TRBJ2-3|TRBV4-3|NA
TGCGCCAGCAGCCAAGATACGACCGTGCGAGGAGATACGCAGTATTTT
CASSQDTTVRGDTQYF
>NA|TRBJ1-2|TRBV6-5|NA
TGTGCCAGCAGTTACACGGCAGGGGTGGCCTATGGCTACACCTTC
CASSYTAGVAYGYTF
>NA|TRBJ2-6|TRBV6-2/TRBV6-3|NA
TGTGCCAGCAGCCCGGGACTCGCTGTCTCTGGGGCCAACGTCCTGACTTTC
CASSPGLAVSGANVLTF
>NA|TRBJ2-4|TRBV30|NA
TGTGCCTGGAGTGTAGGGTTTCGGCTGGGACTAGCCAAAAACATTCAGTACTTC
CAWSVGFRLGLAKNIQYF
>NA|TRBJ1-1|TRBV7-9|NA
TGTGCCAGCAGCCCCCGCGACACTGAAGCTTTCTTT
CASSPRDTEAFF
>TRBD1|TRBJ2-7|TRBV5-1|NA
TGCGCCAGCAGCTTAATGACAGGGGAAGGGGAGCAGTACTTC
CASSLMTGEGEQYF
>NA|TRBJ1-4|TRBV30|NA
TGTGCCTGGAGTGTACAGCCCCCTCCTAATGAAAAACTGTTTTTT
CAWSVQPPPNEKLFF
>TRBD1|TRBJ2-1|TRBV2|NA
TGTGCCGGATCGGGACAGGGGTACAATGAGCAGTTCTTC
CAGSGQGYNEQFF
>NA|TRBJ1-6|TRBV7-2|NA
TGTGCCAGCAGCTTAGACTGGCGGGGTTCACCCCTCCACTTT
CASSLDWRGSPLHF
>TRBD1|TRBJ1-4|TRBV28|NA
TGTGCCAGCAGTTCGGGACAGGGGAATGAAAAACTGTTTTTT
CASSSGQGNEKLFF
>NA|TRBJ1-5|TRBV28|NA
TGTGCCAGCAGCGACACCCGACGAAATCAGCCCCAGCATTTT
CASSDTRRNQPQHF
>TRBD2|TRBJ2-7|TRBV7-2|NA
TGTGCCAGCAGCTTATCACACGCGGGAGCTGTCTACGAGCAGTACTTC
CASSLSHAGAVYEQYF
>NA|TRBJ1-4|TRBV7-2|NA
TGTGCCAGCAGCTTAGGAGGGAGGTCCAATGAAAAACTGTTTTTT
CASSLGGRSNEKLFF
>NA|TRBJ1-1|TRBV28|NA
TGTGCCAGTTTTAGGACCAGCGGGAACACTGAAGCTTTCTTT
CASFRTSGNTEAFF
>NA|TRBJ1-2|TRBV12-3/TRBV12-4|NA
TGTGCCAGCAGTTTAGGGCTTGGCTACACCTTC
CASSLGLGYTF
>TRBD1|TRBJ1-1|TRBV19|NA
TGTGCCAGTAGTTCCTCAGACAGGGGGAACACTGAAGCTTTCTTT
CASSSSDRGNTEAFF
>TRBD1|TRBJ1-1|TRBV27|NA
TGTGCCAGCAGTTTACTGGACAGGGGGCCGGGTACTGAAGCTTTCTTT
CASSLLDRGPGTEAFF